The T cell receptor beta chain described here comes from a study of T cells in Graves' hyperthyroidism and ophthalmopathy. This CDR3 contains 15 residues. Germline V lookup: CDR1 MNHEY, CDR2 SVGAGI. V was shortened by 2 bases and J by 1 base, with 9 bases between the two germline ends. Using RNA transcripts as the source, TCR beta CDR3 regions were amplified. First-round RT-PCR of the TCR CDR3 relied on the HTBI primer set. TCRdb re-analysed the multiplex PCR reads in MiXCR, keeping a single row per CDR3 protein. The table includes about 290,000 distinct CDR3 sequences, approximately 13% detected once. Whole-study findings and limits: Before onset, by a median of approximately 5.9 months, the model predicted ophthalmopathy. Most thyroid clonotypes with frequency above 0.001 were detected in blood.

In this sample, this clonotype turned up many times. Its cognate antigen is unknown. Those patients with uncontrolled infection, other autoimmune disease, pregnancy or lactation were excluded. Every diagnosis used clinical symptoms, serum thyroxine and TRAb, thyroid ultrasound and orbital computed tomography. The sample taken for sequencing was blood. The sequence came from a woman between 40 and 50 years old with Graves' hyperthyroidism. The V call is TRBV6-5, the J call TRBJ2-1; D possibly uses TRBD1 or TRBD2 (5 bases each). The CDR3 DNA sequence: TGTGCCAGCAGTTACGGGGCGGGTTCCTACAATGAGCAGTTCTTC. Amino acid sequence: CASSYGAGSYNEQFF.